This T cell receptor (beta chain) originates from a study of HIV-infected patients and healthy controls. TCRdb independently ran MiXCR on the 5' RACE reads; one entry per CDR3 protein. Here the sample spans roughly 18,000 distinct CDR3 sequences, about 19% being singletons. With 5 bases clipped from V and 3 bases from J, the junction kept 7 bases outside the gene matches. The germline V gene has CDR1 LNHDA and CDR2 SQIVND (reference sequence). This CDR3 contains 16 residues. The sequenced sample was CD8+ T cells from blood. This clonotype originated in a human donor in good health. V is TRBV19 and J is TRBJ2-3, with TRBD2 matching over 11 bases. CDR3 region: CASSSIAGGMTDTQYF. CDR3 nucleotide sequence: TGTGCCAGTAGTTCAATAGCGGGAGGGATGACAGATACGCAGTATTTT.